These 23 T cell receptor beta chains were sequenced from one sample in a study of immune evolution from preneoplasia to lung adenocarcinoma (dated by TCRdb to about 2021). The library relied on the immunoSEQ multiplex PCR assay. As stored in TCRdb, this immuneACCESS dataset retains in-frame rearrangements with V and J assigned. A fraction of the clones does not appear; measured against another copy, unresolved V genes explain less than half of the discrepancy, and the remainder lacks a known reason. This sample has 3,500 to 4,500 clones in its table, and 45% to 50% of those were observed once. The ten largest account for 7% to 7.5% of the sample. Source material: FFPE normal lung tissue adjacent to the tumor. The receptors were gathered from a person between 45 and 65 years old with lung adenocarcinoma.

V and J are TRBV5-4 and TRBJ2-3; 12 bases map to TRBD2. The CDR3 loop spans 17 amino acids. The V and J ends lost 6 bases and 4 bases, in that order; junction bases with no gene match: 12. Per the germline V gene, CDR1 is SGHNT and CDR2 is YYREEE (reference sequence). This chain's CDR3 is CASTPGTSGRRADTQYF. The CDR3 coding sequence is TGTGCCAGCACCCCCGGAACTAGCGGGAGGAGGGCAGATACGCAGTATTTT.

This clone is large within its sample. The genes are TRBV29-1 and TRBJ1-4, with D possibly TRBD1 on 5 matching bases. The germline V gene encodes CDR1 SQVTM and CDR2 ANQGSEA. V lost 7 bases and J 14 bases, leaving 17 bases between the germline ends. The CDR3 has 11 residues. The CDR3 coding sequence is TGCAGCGGACAGCTGACTGGGGCTCTGTTTTTT. Its protein is CSGQLTGALFF.

V gene TRBV30 combines with J gene TRBJ1-1, with TRBD1 matching 9 bases. CDR1 GTSNPN and CDR2 SVGIG come from the germline V gene (reference sequence). V was pared by 0 bases and J by 0 bases, with 8 bases of the junction left unmatched. This CDR3 is built from 17 residues. DNA for the CDR3: TGTGCCTGGAGTGTATGGGGACAGGGCAACATGAACACTGAAGCTTTCTTT. Protein sequence: CAWSVWGQGNMNTEAFF. Supplemented by reference TRBV30 and TRBJ1-1, the full variable domain reads SQTIHQWPATLVQPVGSPLSLECTVEGTSNPNLYWYRQAAGRGLQLLFYSVGIGQISSEVPQNLSASRPQDRQFILSSKKLLLSDSGFYLCAWSVWGQGNMNTEAFFGQGTRLTVV.

The rearrangement uses TRBV6-1 and TRBJ1-5; unclear D gene. Germline V CDR1 and CDR2: MNHNS, SASEGT. Trimming stripped 5 bases from V and 5 bases from J, with 13 bases between. The CDR3 length is 14 residues. CDR3: CASSRAAPDQPQHF. The CDR3, as DNA: TGTGCCAGCAGTCGGGCCGCGCCAGATCAGCCCCAGCATTTT.

This clone has only a few counts. Here the CDR3 reads CASTLLGGRVQPQHF. DNA for the CDR3: TGTGCCAGCACCCTATTAGGGGGCAGGGTTCAGCCCCAGCATTTT. V is TRBV28 and J is TRBJ1-5; 7 bases fit TRBD1. Germline V gives CDR1 MDHEN, CDR2 SYDVKM. The V segment lost 7 bases and the J segment 6 bases; nucleotides outside the gene matches: 12. The CDR3 is 15 residues long.

The rearrangement uses TRBV5-1 and TRBJ2-3, with 7 nucleotides matching TRBD1. V dropped 2 bases and J dropped 1; count of bases not matched to a gene: 10. CDR3 length equals 17 residues. CDR1 is SGHRS, CDR2 YFSETQ, per germline. CDR3: CASSFFTDRVGTDTQYF. CDR3 nucleotide sequence: TGCGCCAGCAGCTTTTTCACTGACAGGGTGGGCACAGATACGCAGTATTTT.

The chain employs TRBV5-6 and TRBJ2-2, with D hard to call. The CDR3 totals 14 residues. The germline V gene encodes CDR1 SGHDT and CDR2 YYEEEE. The ends were cut back, 2 bases at V and 7 bases at J, with 12 bases in the middle. CDR3 nucleotides: TGTGCCAGCAGCTTTGGGATGGTAGACGGGGAGCTGTTTTTT. It translates to CASSFGMVDGELFF.

The chain links TRBV27 to TRBJ1-1; D is uncertain. Germline lookup yields CDR1 MNHEY and CDR2 SMNVEV (reference sequence). This CDR3 comprises 11 residues. V lost 5 bases to trimming and J lost 5 bases, with 6 bases between them. The CDR3 coding sequence is TGTGCCAGCAGTCGGGGTACTGAAGCTTTCTTT. Its translation: CASSRGTEAFF.

The chain joins TRBV2 to TRBJ1-1; D is unclear. The CDR3 consists of 15 residues. Germline V gives CDR1 SNHLY, CDR2 FYNNEI. V dropped 7 bases and J dropped 0 bases, with 15 bases sitting between them. In DNA form, the CDR3 reads TGTGCCAGCATTTTAGCAGCGACAATGAACACTGAAGCTTTCTTT. Encoded protein: CASILAATMNTEAFF.

The CDR3 DNA is TGCGCCAGCAGTGAGTCGACAGCGGGAGTTGCCTACGAGCAGTACTTC. It specifies CASSESTAGVAYEQYF. V gene TRBV10-2 combines with J gene TRBJ2-7; 8 bases line up with TRBD2. The CDR3 spans 16 residues. Germline V gene data show CDR1 as WSHSY and CDR2 as SAAADI. V shed 0 bases, J shed 2 bases, and the junction held 6 bases outside the gene matches.

The chain is built from TRBV27 and TRBJ1-2; 10 nucleotides align to TRBD1. The ends lost 2 bases at V and 1 base at J; junction bases unmatched: 1. CDR1 is MNHEY, CDR2 SMNVEV, per germline (reference sequence). This CDR3 has 15 amino acids. This CDR3 reads CASSLRDRGNYGYTF. The DNA for the CDR3 is TGTGCCAGCAGTTTACGGGACAGGGGTAACTATGGCTACACCTTC.

The rearrangement links TRBV20-1 to TRBJ2-3, with 7 bases lining up with TRBD1. V was clipped by 5 bases and J by 6 bases; unmatched bases: 2. The CDR3 spans 11 residues. Germline V lookup: CDR1 DFQATT, CDR2 SNEGSKA (reference sequence). CDR3 protein: CSAQGVDTQYF. CDR3 bases: TGCAGTGCTCAGGGGGTGGATACGCAGTATTTT.

The chain joins TRBV7-2 to TRBJ2-5, with D unclear. The CDR3 consists of 14 residues. The V end was cut by 3 bases, the J end by 1 base, with 9 bases between. Germline V lookup: CDR1 SGHTA, CDR2 FQGNSA. CDR3 nucleotide sequence: TGTGCCAGCAGCTTTAGTCAGAGCCAAGAGACCCAGTACTTC. It codes for CASSFSQSQETQYF.

In its sample, this clone was seen a few times. The J gene is TRBJ1-1, the V gene TRBV4-1, with D uncertain. Germline values: CDR1 MGHRA, CDR2 YSYEKL. The CDR3 loop spans 15 amino acids. Trimming removed 0 bases at V and 2 bases at J, with 10 bases between. In nucleotides, the CDR3 is TGCGCCAGCAGCCAAGATACCGGGGTTAACACTGAAGCTTTCTTT. Its translation is CASSQDTGVNTEAFF.

This clone is large (0.1 to 1%). The V call is TRBV6-5, the J call TRBJ1-1, with a possible D match to TRBD1 (6 bases). This CDR3 is 14 amino acids long. CDR1 is MNHEY and CDR2 is SVGAGI in the germline V gene. Between the trimmed V and J ends, which lost 4 bases and 1 base, there was a span of 10 bases. The DNA of the CDR3 is TGTGCCAGCAGTTCCGGGACACCGAACACTGAAGCTTTCTTT. This translates into CASSSGTPNTEAFF.

The chain is built from TRBV6-5 and TRBJ2-2; perhaps TRBD1 as D (7 bases). CDR3 length: 14 amino acids. V was clipped by 6 bases and J by 5 bases, with 13 bases between them. CDR1 MNHEY and CDR2 SVGAGI come from the germline V gene. Written as DNA, the CDR3 is TGTGCCAGCAGGGACTCAGGGGGGACCGGGGAGCTGTTTTTT. Translation: CASRDSGGTGELFF.

V is TRBV2 and J is TRBJ1-1; unclear D gene. From germline, CDR1 is SNHLY and CDR2 FYNNEI. V lost 1 base to trimming and J lost 1 base, with 1 base between them. The length of the CDR3 is 12 residues. CDR3 in amino acids: CASSEGNTEAFF. In DNA form, the CDR3 reads TGTGCCAGCAGTGAAGGGAACACTGAAGCTTTCTTT.

This clone was observed once. In DNA, the CDR3 is TGTGCCAGCAGTGAATCCCGGACAGGGGGCGCGTACGAGCAGTACTTC. Protein product: CASSESRTGGAYEQYF. The chain uses TRBV25-1 and TRBJ2-7; 11 bases are a match to TRBD1. CDR1 and CDR2 from the germline V gene are MGHDK and SYGVNS. With 1 base clipped from V and 4 bases from J, the junction kept 6 bases outside the gene matches. The CDR3 is 16 residues long.

The DNA for the CDR3 is TGTGCCAGCTCGAGGGGGGGCGAGGACACTGAAGCTTTCTTT. Amino acids: CASSRGGEDTEAFF. The chain employs TRBV6-1 and TRBJ1-1; tentatively, D is TRBD1 (6 bases). V was shortened by 8 bases and J by 3 bases, with 16 bases between the two germline ends. Germline assignment: CDR1 MNHNS and CDR2 SASEGT. This CDR3 has 14 residues.

In its sample, this clone is large (0.1 to 1%). This sequence joins TRBV28 and TRBJ1-6; D unresolved. The germline V gene has CDR1 MDHEN and CDR2 SYDVKM. With 6 bases removed from V and 0 bases from J, the gap between germline ends came to 9 bases. The CDR3 consists of 15 residues. CDR3 nucleotide sequence: TGTGCCAGCAGGATGAGTAGCTCCTATAATTCACCCCTCCACTTT. It specifies CASRMSSSYNSPLHF.

In its sample, this clone was seen a few times. J is TRBJ2-6 and V is TRBV5-6, with 10 nucleotides matching TRBD1. The CDR3 is 19 amino acids. Trimming cost V 6 bases and J 0 bases; bases outside gene matches: 12. In germline, CDR1 is SGHDT, CDR2 YYEEEE. This chain's CDR3 is CASIPVRDRGFSGANVLTF. The CDR3 coding sequence is TGTGCCAGCATCCCAGTCCGGGACAGGGGATTCTCTGGGGCCAACGTCCTGACTTTC.

The chain couples TRBV28 to TRBJ2-2; TRBD2 matches at 10 bases. CDR3 length equals 16 residues. Looked up from germline, CDR1 is MDHEN and CDR2 is SYDVKM. The V segment lost 4 bases and the J segment 2 bases; nucleotides outside the gene matches: 4. The CDR3 sequence: CASSSRTSGNTGELFF. DNA for the CDR3: TGTGCCAGCAGTTCCCGGACTAGCGGAAACACCGGGGAGCTGTTTTTT.

This chain joins TRBV6-1 and TRBJ2-3, with 11 bases lining up with TRBD2. This CDR3 comprises 15 residues. Per germline, CDR1 MNHNS and CDR2 SASEGT. V dropped 7 bases and J dropped 2; count of bases not matched to a gene: 5. The CDR3 sequence: CASKTSGSYTDTQYF. The DNA for the CDR3 is TGTGCCAGCAAAACTAGCGGGAGCTACACAGATACGCAGTATTTT.